The following is a T cell receptor (beta chain) sequence with its context. The germline V and J ends were trimmed by 7 bases and 6 bases, with 13 bases remaining between them. Germline CDR1 SNHLY, CDR2 FYNNEI. This CDR3 comprises 14 residues. The sample is drawn from a study of radiotherapy plus CTLA-4 blockade in lung cancer. Study context: 15% to 20% of enrolled patients responded objectively, and 31% had disease control.

Sequencing used immunoSEQ multiplex PCR; TCRdb keeps in-frame clones, though not all of them. The table records 60,000 to 85,000 clones, around 86% of them present only once. The source was peripheral blood, collected from a patient treated with radiotherapy plus ipilimumab. The chain carries TRBV2 and TRBJ1-6; possible D gene TRBD1, 5 bases. The clonotype was recovered from a human donor with non-small cell lung cancer who had stable disease on radiotherapy plus ipilimumab. The CDR3 sequence is CASKRDRLNSPLHF. In DNA form, the CDR3 reads TGTGCCAGCAAGAGGGACCGACTTAATTCACCCCTCCACTTT.